This TCR beta chain appears in the sequencing data of a study of OX40 agonist ivuxolimab in advanced cancers. With regard to this clone: What it binds is unknown.

Here immunoSEQ multiplex PCR was the method, and the copy in TCRdb shows in-frame clones only, minus some. The sample contains tens of thousands of clones, 93% of which appear only once. This CDR3 is 14 amino acids long. Germline CDR1 MGHRA, CDR2 YSYEKL. V was clipped by 0 bases and J by 4 bases, with 7 bases between them. Whole-study results and caveats: Fewer expanded clones were found on average in CD4+ than in CD8+ T cells. Both CD4+ and CD8+ T cell populations in blood had undergone clonal expansion by week 6 at 0.1 to 3.0 mg/kg.

This sequence was found in an adult with an advanced solid tumor such as melanoma, head and neck, liver or kidney cancer. V gene TRBV4-1 combines with J gene TRBJ1-3, with D hard to call. The source material was CD4+ or CD8+ T cells sorted from blood, sampled in a trial of the OX40 agonist ivuxolimab. Here the CDR3 reads CASSQEGGGNTIYF. CDR3 sequence (DNA): TGCGCCAGCAGCCAAGAAGGCGGGGGAAACACCATATATTTT.